The sequence of this TCR beta chain was determined in a study of T cells in Graves' hyperthyroidism and ophthalmopathy. The CDR3 spans 14 residues. Germline V lookup: CDR1 SGHDN, CDR2 FVKESK. The V segment lost 4 bases and the J segment 0 bases; nucleotides outside the gene matches: 3. Hyperthyroidism in the patients, aged 18 to 65, was newly diagnosed and under 2 months in duration. Amplified regions were TCR beta CDR3 sequences from RNA transcripts. First-round RT-PCR targeting the TCR CDR3 was performed with the HTBI primer set. MiXCR, applied by TCRdb to the multiplex PCR reads, yields one record per CDR3 protein. Of nearly 600,000 distinct CDR3 sequences listed, about 15% are singletons. Broader study findings: Blood also showed most of the thyroid clonotypes that were expanded above 0.001.

This clonotype was observed a few times. The antigen is not known. Sequenced: blood. The TCR was taken from a woman aged 25 to 39 with Graves' hyperthyroidism that later progressed to Graves' ophthalmopathy. V and J are TRBV14 and TRBJ2-7; 7 bases line up with TRBD2. CDR3: CASSPASGSYEQYF. In DNA form, the CDR3 reads TGTGCCAGCAGCCCTGCTAGCGGCTCCTACGAGCAGTACTTC.